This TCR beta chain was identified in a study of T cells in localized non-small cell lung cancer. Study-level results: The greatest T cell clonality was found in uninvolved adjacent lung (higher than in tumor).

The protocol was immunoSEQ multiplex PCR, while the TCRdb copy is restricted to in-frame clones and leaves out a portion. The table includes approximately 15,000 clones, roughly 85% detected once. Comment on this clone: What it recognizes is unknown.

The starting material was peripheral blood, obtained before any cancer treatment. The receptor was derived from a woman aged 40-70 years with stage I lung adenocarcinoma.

The CDR3 nucleotides read TGTGCCAGCAAGCCGGGGTACACCGGGGAGCTGTTTTTT. This gives the protein CASKPGYTGELFF. The chain combines TRBV9 with TRBJ2-2, with D perhaps matching TRBD2 (5 bases). Germline loops: CDR1 SGDLS, CDR2 YYNGEE. Between the trimmed V and J ends, which lost 6 bases and 3 bases, there was a span of 9 bases. The CDR3 has 13 amino acids. Supplemented by reference TRBV9 and TRBJ2-2, the full variable domain reads DSGVTQTPKHLITATGQRVTLRCSPRSGDLSVYWYQQSLDQGLQFLIQYYNGEERAKGNILERFSAQQFPDLHSELNLSSLELGDSALYFCASKPGYTGELFFGEGSRLTVL.